The source of this T cell receptor beta chain is a study of early T cells in non-severe SARS-CoV-2 infection. The CDR3 consists of 15 residues. Per germline, CDR1 SGHRS and CDR2 YFSETQ. Trimming left V 2 bases short and J 5 bases short, with 16 bases between. The table lists this clonotype with a few counts. Each CDR3 protein gets one entry after TCRdb re-called the 5' RACE reads with MiXCR. The sample has fewer than 85,000 distinct CDR3 sequences; 15% to 18% are singletons. The clonotype originates from an adult who was a healthcare worker with PCR-confirmed SARS-CoV-2 infection or an uninfected control (not recorded which). The specimen sequenced was whole blood. The chain carries TRBV5-1 and TRBJ2-5; weak D call: TRBD1 (5 bases). The CDR3 reads CASSLKGSDSETQYF. The CDR3 nucleotides read TGCGCCAGCAGCTTAAAGGGGTCCGACTCGGAGACCCAGTACTTC.